This T cell receptor (beta chain) appears in the sequencing data of a study of cytomegalovirus exposure and HLA in healthy donors. PCR employed 60 Vbeta and 13 Jbeta primers. The method was immunoSEQ multiplex PCR; TCRdb's version includes in-frame clones alone and lacks a portion of them. Of some 120,000 clones in the sample, 80% were seen once. Overall study results and limits: Per published accounts, TCR beta sequences correctly predicted the HLA-A and HLA-B alleles of most subjects.

As for this clone: As yet, its antigen is unknown.

The CDR3 runs 14 residues. V was shortened by 5 bases and J by 4 bases, with 14 bases between the two germline ends. The germline CDR1 and CDR2 sequences are SGHTA and FQGNSA. The V gene is TRBV7-2, the J gene TRBJ1-2; a possible D gene is TRBD1 (5 bases). This clonotype was obtained from a male donor in good health and CMV-seronegative. Sequenced sample: PBMCs. The CDR3 loop is CASSIMTDPYGYTF. The CDR3 DNA sequence: TGTGCCAGCAGCATCATGACAGACCCCTATGGCTACACCTTC.